This paragraph covers one T cell receptor (beta chain) sequence. Its antigen is undetermined. The sample belongs to a study of graft-versus-host responses after intestinal transplantation. Study at large: Tacrolimus and steroids were given for 2 to 3 years to all recipients after anti-thymocyte globulin induction. The study, taken as a whole, reports: In recipient marrow, GvH clones were found, and some appeared first in ileum or blood.

The assay was immunoSEQ multiplex PCR, and TCRdb's table has in-frame clones only and misses some. The profile covers about 17,000 clones, with 75% to 90% appearing a single time and about 20% taken by the ten largest. CDR1 and CDR2 (germline): MGHRA, YSYEKL. This CDR3 region has 14 residues. The germline V and J ends were trimmed by 4 bases and 2 bases, with 12 bases remaining between them. The authors processed graft tissue to release intraepithelial and lamina propria lymphocytes. Source: ileum tissue, taken about 14 weeks after intestinal transplant. J is TRBJ2-7 and V is TRBV4-1; the D gene is possibly TRBD1 (5 bases). The clonotype was recovered from a human patient who received an intestinal transplant, so some T cells may come from the graft donor. CDR3 sequence: CASSRWPTAYEQYF. CDR3 nucleotides: TGCGCCAGCAGCCGCTGGCCGACAGCCTACGAGCAGTACTTC.